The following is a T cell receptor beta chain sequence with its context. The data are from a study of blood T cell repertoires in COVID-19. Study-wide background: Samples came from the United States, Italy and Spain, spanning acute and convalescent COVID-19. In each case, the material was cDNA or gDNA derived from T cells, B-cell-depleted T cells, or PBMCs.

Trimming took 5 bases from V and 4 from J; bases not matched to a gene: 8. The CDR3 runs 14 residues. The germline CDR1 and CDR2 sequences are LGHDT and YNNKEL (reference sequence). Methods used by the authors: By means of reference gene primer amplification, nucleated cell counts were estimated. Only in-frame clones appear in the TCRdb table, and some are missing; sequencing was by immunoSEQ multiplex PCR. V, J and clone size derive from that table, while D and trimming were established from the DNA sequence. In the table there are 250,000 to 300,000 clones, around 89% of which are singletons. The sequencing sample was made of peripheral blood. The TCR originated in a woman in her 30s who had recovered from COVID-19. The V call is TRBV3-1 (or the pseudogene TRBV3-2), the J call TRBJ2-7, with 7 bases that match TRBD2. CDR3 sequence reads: CASSNGPGGYEQYF. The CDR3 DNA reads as TGTGCCAGCAGCAACGGCCCGGGGGGTTACGAGCAGTACTTC.